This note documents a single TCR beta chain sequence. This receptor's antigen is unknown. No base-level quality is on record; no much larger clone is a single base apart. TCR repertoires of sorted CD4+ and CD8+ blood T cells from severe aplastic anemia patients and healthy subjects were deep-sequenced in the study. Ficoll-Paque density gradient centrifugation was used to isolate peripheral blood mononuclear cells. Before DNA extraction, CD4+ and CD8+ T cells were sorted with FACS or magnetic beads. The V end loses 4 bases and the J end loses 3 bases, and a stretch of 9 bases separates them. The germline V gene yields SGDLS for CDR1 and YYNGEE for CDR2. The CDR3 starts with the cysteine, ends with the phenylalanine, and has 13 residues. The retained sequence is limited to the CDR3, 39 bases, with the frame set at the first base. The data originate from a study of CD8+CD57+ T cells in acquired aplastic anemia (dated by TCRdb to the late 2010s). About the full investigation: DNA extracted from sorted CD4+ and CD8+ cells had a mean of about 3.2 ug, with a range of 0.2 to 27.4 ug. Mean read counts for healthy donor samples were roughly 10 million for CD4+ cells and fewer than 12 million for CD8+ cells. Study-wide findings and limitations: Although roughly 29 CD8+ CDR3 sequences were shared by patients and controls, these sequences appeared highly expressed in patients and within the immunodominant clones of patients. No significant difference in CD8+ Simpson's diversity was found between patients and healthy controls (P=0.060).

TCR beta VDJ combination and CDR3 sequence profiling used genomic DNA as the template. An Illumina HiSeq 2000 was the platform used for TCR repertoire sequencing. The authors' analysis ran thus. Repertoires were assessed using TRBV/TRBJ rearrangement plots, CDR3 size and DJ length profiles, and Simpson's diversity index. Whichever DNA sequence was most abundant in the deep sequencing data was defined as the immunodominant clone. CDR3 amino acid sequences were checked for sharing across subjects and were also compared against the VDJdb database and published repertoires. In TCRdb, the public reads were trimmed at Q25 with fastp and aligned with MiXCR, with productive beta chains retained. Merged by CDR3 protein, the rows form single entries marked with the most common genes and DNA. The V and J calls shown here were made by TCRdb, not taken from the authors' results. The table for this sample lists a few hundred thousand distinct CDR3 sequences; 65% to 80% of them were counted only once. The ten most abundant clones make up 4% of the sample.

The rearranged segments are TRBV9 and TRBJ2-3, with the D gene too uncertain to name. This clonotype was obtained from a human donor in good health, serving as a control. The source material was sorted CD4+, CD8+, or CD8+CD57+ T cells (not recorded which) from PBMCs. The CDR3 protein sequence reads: CASSSALTDTQYF. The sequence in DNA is TGTGCCAGCAGCTCTGCCCTTACAGATACGCAGTATTTT.